Reported below is one T cell receptor (beta chain). Its target is unknown. Germline V lookup: CDR1 SGHRS, CDR2 YFSETQ. The CDR3 loop spans 14 amino acids. Trimming cost V 0 bases and J 6 bases, with 10 bases left between them. TCRdb's table, derived via immunoSEQ multiplex PCR, lists solely in-frame clones and lacks some. This table holds around 99,000 clones, about 88% found once. This specimen belongs to a study of T cell responses to AZD1222 COVID-19 vaccine. Study findings and constraints: Baseline testing showed seropositivity in only a handful of AZD1222 recipients. Clonal diversity was possibly underestimated; the donors were predominantly white British and more often female. As reported, nearly half of all spike-specific TCRs target variant regions that are unmutated.

The sequencing here drew on peripheral blood, taken on day 0 of AZD1222 vaccination. This TCR was sampled from an adult in good health. J is TRBJ2-1 and V is TRBV5-1; no firm D call. The CDR3 loop is CASSLELGPNEQFF. CDR3 bases: TGCGCCAGCAGCTTGGAACTGGGCCCCAATGAGCAGTTCTTC.